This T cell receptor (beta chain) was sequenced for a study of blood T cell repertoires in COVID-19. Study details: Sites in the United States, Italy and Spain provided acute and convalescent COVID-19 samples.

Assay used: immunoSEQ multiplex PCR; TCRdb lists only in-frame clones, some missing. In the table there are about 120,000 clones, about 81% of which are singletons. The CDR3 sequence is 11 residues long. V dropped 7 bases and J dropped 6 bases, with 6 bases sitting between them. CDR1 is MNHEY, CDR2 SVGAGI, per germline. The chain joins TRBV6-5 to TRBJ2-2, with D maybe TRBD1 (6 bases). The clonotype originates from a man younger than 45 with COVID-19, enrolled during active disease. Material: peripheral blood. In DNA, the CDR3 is TGTGCCAGCAACAGGGCCGGGGAGCTGTTTTTT. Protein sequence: CASNRAGELFF.